This T cell receptor beta chain was sequenced for a study of blood T cell repertoires in COVID-19. Across the study: Some COVID-19 samples were acute and others convalescent; all came from the United States, Italy and Spain.

The protocol was immunoSEQ multiplex PCR, while the TCRdb copy is restricted to in-frame clones and leaves out a portion. The data hold 150,000 or so clones, with about nine tenths observed a single time. Sequencing was done on a sample of peripheral blood. This sequence originates from a human donor in a cohort sampled during active COVID-19.

This chain's CDR3 is CASRPGRQGYEQYF. DNA for the CDR3: TGTGCCAGCAGACCTGGGCGGCAGGGCTACGAGCAGTACTTC. This rearrangement joins TRBV6-5 to TRBJ2-7, with D maybe TRBD1 (5 bases). The CDR3 loop spans 14 amino acids. V shed 6 bases and J shed 3 bases, with 15 bases lying between them. CDR1 is MNHEY, CDR2 SVGAGI, per germline.